The 20 T cell receptor beta chains in this list originate from one sample, sequenced in a study of T cell repertoires in aging, cancer and after chemotherapy. Rearranged V-D-J TRB sequences were amplified with a mixed TRB-A/B primer pool. TCRdb redid the calling of the multiplex PCR reads with MiXCR, one entry per CDR3 protein. The data show 400 to 550 distinct CDR3 sequences, 35% to 40% seen once. TCR beta rearrangements were amplified from peripheral blood genomic DNA. Sequencing used blood. The receptors were gathered from a human donor with a solid tumor.

Sample share makes this clonotype large. The chain employs TRBV6-5 and TRBJ2-3, with 7 bases identical to TRBD1. The CDR3 covers 15 residues. Germline CDR1 MNHEY, CDR2 SVGAGI. Trimming took 5 bases from V and 2 from J; bases not matched to a gene: 7. The CDR3 loop is CASSARDRYTDTQYF. CDR3 in DNA: TGTGCCAGCAGTGCCCGGGACAGATACACAGATACGCAGTATTTT.

Comment on this clonotype: A read error is possible here, since a much larger clone lies one base away. This rearrangement joins TRBV5-6 to TRBJ1-2; unclear D gene. CDR1 SGHDT and CDR2 YYEEEE come from the germline V gene. The CDR3 has 13 residues. V was cut by 7 bases and J by 6 bases, with 16 bases left in between. CDR3 residues: CASSAPRSDGYTF. As DNA, the CDR3 is TGTGCCAGCTCCGCCCCCAGGTCGGATGGCTACACCTTC.

The chain combines TRBV4-3 with TRBJ2-3; TRBD1 matches 8 bases. Germline V CDR1 and CDR2: LGHNA, YSLEER. This CDR3 has 17 amino acids. The V and J ends lost 1 base and 1 base, in that order; junction bases with no gene match: 7. As DNA, the CDR3 is TGCGCCAGCAGCCAAGCGCAGGGGGCGCGAGGCACAGATACGCAGTATTTT. The encoded protein is CASSQAQGARGTDTQYF.

In DNA, the CDR3 is TGTGCCAGTAGTATAGGGGTTGGCACTCACAATGAGCAGTTCTTC. It specifies CASSIGVGTHNEQFF. The rearrangement uses TRBV19 and TRBJ2-1, with unresolved D. Trimming shortened V by 1 base and J by 5 bases, and 12 bases separated the two germline ends. This CDR3 contains 15 residues. Germline V gene data show CDR1 as LNHDA and CDR2 as SQIVND (reference sequence).

This clonotype was observed a handful of times. This sequence joins TRBV12-3 or TRBV12-4 and TRBJ1-6, with D possibly matching TRBD1 (6 bases). The CDR3 consists of 14 residues. V lost 6 bases, J lost 15 bases, and 21 bases lay in between. This CDR3 is CASSPGASWDLLHF. For the CDR3, the DNA is TGTGCCAGCAGCCCGGGGGCCTCGTGGGATCTCCTCCACTTT.

J is TRBJ2-3 and V is TRBV6-5; 12 nucleotides line up with TRBD1. This CDR3 region has 17 residues. The junction had 10 bases not matched to a gene; V was cut back by 6 bases and J by 3 bases. Germline V gene sequence: CDR1 MNHEY, CDR2 SVGAGI. The CDR3 protein is CASRTGTGGKLTDTQYF. Written as DNA, the CDR3 is TGTGCCAGCAGAACGGGGACAGGGGGCAAGCTAACAGATACGCAGTATTTT.

In the case of this clonotype: Just one base apart from a much larger clone, this may be a read error. For the CDR3, the DNA is TGTGCCAGCAGCTTATGGACAGGGCACTACGAGCAGTACTTC. It codes for CASSLWTGHYEQYF. The chain has TRBV7-2 and TRBJ2-7; the match to TRBD1 covers 8 bases. Germline V lookup: CDR1 SGHTA, CDR2 FQGNSA. The CDR3 runs 14 residues. The V gene end was trimmed by 2 bases and the J gene end by 3 bases; junction bases not matched to a gene: 3. Full variable domain (outside the CDR3, taken from reference TRBV7-2 and TRBJ2-7): GAGVSQSPSNKVTEKGKDVELRCDPISGHTALYWYRQSLGQGLEFLIYFQGNSAPDKSGLPSDRFSAERTGGSVSTLTIQRTQQEDSAVYLCASSLWTGHYEQYFGPGTRLTVT.

The chain joins TRBV7-9 to TRBJ1-2; no clear D. CDR1 is SEHNR and CDR2 is FQNEAQ in the germline V gene (reference sequence). The CDR3 is made up of 13 amino acids. Between the trimmed V and J ends, which lost 1 base and 6 bases, there was a span of 9 bases. CDR3 coding DNA: TGTGCCAGCAGCTTAGAAGCCTTTAATGGCTACACCTTC. As protein: CASSLEAFNGYTF.

The rearrangement links TRBV20-1 to TRBJ1-2; D not resolved. CDR1 and CDR2 (germline): DFQATT, SNEGSKA (reference sequence). Trimming shortened V by 6 bases and J by 4 bases, and 12 bases separated the two germline ends. There are 12 residues in the CDR3. CDR3 nucleotides: TGCAGTGCCCCCGGCGGGCCCTATGGCTACACCTTC. Residues: CSAPGGPYGYTF.

This clonotype has more than one count but fewer than ten. CDR3 sequence: CASVSELVTDTQYF. CDR3 DNA sequence: TGTGCCAGTGTTTCCGAGCTAGTCACAGATACGCAGTATTTT. The J gene is TRBJ2-3, the V gene TRBV6-1; no firm D call. Germline V CDR1 and CDR2: MNHNS, SASEGT. The germline V and J ends were trimmed by 9 bases and 2 bases, with 15 bases remaining between them. This CDR3 spans 14 amino acids.

The chain combines TRBV19 with TRBJ1-4; 8 bases line up with TRBD1. The CDR3 has 15 amino acids. Looked up from germline, CDR1 is LNHDA and CDR2 is SQIVND (reference sequence). The J segment lost 17 bases and the V segment lost 3 bases, leaving 17 bases of the junction unmatched. CDR3 sequence: CASSIWKFPGQGVFF. Here the CDR3 DNA reads TGTGCCAGTAGTATTTGGAAGTTTCCCGGACAGGGCGTATTTTTT.

The genes are TRBV20-1 and TRBJ1-5, with TRBD1 identical over 7 bases. Per germline, CDR1 DFQATT and CDR2 SNEGSKA (reference sequence). J was trimmed by 5 bases and V by 4 bases; bases with no gene match: 11. The CDR3 sequence is 15 residues long. The CDR3 loop is CSATPDRSGDQPQHF. For the CDR3, the DNA is TGCAGTGCTACTCCGGACAGGTCGGGAGATCAGCCCCAGCATTTT.

Judged by abundance, this clonotype is large (0.1 to 1%). This chain uses TRBV6-5 with TRBJ1-1; 7 bases are shared with TRBD1. J was trimmed by 8 bases and V by 3 bases; bases with no gene match: 3. CDR3 length equals 12 residues. Germline V lookup: CDR1 MNHEY, CDR2 SVGAGI. CDR3 residues: CASSYQQGEAFF. The CDR3 DNA reads as TGTGCCAGCAGTTATCAACAGGGGGAAGCTTTCTTT.

The rearrangement joins TRBV27 to TRBJ2-3, with a possible D match to TRBD2 (7 bases). CDR1 is MNHEY, CDR2 SMNVEV, per germline (reference sequence). CDR3 length: 19 residues. Between the trimmed V and J ends, which lost 3 bases and 2 bases, there was a span of 24 bases. The CDR3: CASSFRGGGGTRYTDTQYF. CDR3 sequence (DNA): TGTGCCAGCAGTTTTAGGGGGGGAGGCGGGACACGCTACACAGATACGCAGTATTTT.

The gene calls are TRBV7-9 and TRBJ2-7; D uncertain. Trimming pared 3 bases from V and 4 bases from J, leaving 19 bases between. The CDR3 runs to 16 residues. CDR1 is SEHNR, CDR2 FQNEAQ, per germline (reference sequence). This chain's CDR3 is CASSFRAGSSRYEQYF. DNA for the CDR3: TGTGCCAGCAGCTTCCGGGCAGGCAGTTCGCGGTACGAGCAGTACTTC.

By frequency in the sample, this clonotype is large (0.1 to 1%). The chain uses TRBV6-5 and TRBJ1-1; D perhaps matches TRBD1 (5 bases). Trimming removed 6 bases at V and 0 bases at J, with 11 bases between. The CDR3 contains 14 residues. In germline, CDR1 is MNHEY, CDR2 SVGAGI. This CDR3 reads CASSDGTVNTEAFF. The CDR3 nucleotides read TGTGCCAGCAGCGACGGGACGGTGAACACTGAAGCTTTCTTT.

By share, this clonotype counts as hyperexpanded. The V call is TRBV6-5, the J call TRBJ1-2; 8 bases are shared with TRBD1. Germline CDR1 is MNHEY and CDR2 is SVGAGI. The CDR3 extends over 14 amino acids. Germline trimming cut 5 bases from V and 6 bases from J; bases unmatched to any gene: 8. The CDR3: CASSVQGASDGYTF. The CDR3 DNA reads as TGTGCCAGCAGTGTTCAGGGGGCATCTGATGGCTACACCTTC.

This sequence joins TRBV20-1 and TRBJ2-2; D assignment may be TRBD1 or TRBD2 (6 bases each). Germline V CDR1 and CDR2: DFQATT, SNEGSKA (reference sequence). The CDR3 consists of 15 residues. Trimming shortened V by 5 bases and J by 1 base, and 14 bases separated the two germline ends. The CDR3 DNA reads as TGCAGTGCTCCCAAGGGGGGACGGAACACCGGGGAGCTGTTTTTT. This sequence encodes CSAPKGGRNTGELFF.

The rearrangement links TRBV20-1 to TRBJ2-1, with 10 bases matching TRBD2. Germline assignment: CDR1 DFQATT and CDR2 SNEGSKA (reference sequence). The V gene end was trimmed by 1 base and the J gene end by 2 bases; junction bases not matched to a gene: 2. This CDR3 has 15 amino acids. The CDR3: CSARGAGGPYNEQFF. CDR3 coding DNA: TGCAGTGCTAGAGGAGCGGGGGGGCCCTACAATGAGCAGTTCTTC.

About this clonotype itself: This may come from a read error, since a much larger clone is one base off. This chain links TRBV5-6 with TRBJ2-7; D possibly corresponds to TRBD1 (6 bases). Trimming left V 5 bases short and J 6 bases short, with 15 bases between. This CDR3 has 13 amino acids. CDR1 and CDR2 from the germline V gene are SGHDT and YYEEEE. In DNA form, the CDR3 reads TGTGCCAGCAGAGGGACAAGGACCTGCGAGCAGTACTTC. This encodes CASRGTRTCEQYF.